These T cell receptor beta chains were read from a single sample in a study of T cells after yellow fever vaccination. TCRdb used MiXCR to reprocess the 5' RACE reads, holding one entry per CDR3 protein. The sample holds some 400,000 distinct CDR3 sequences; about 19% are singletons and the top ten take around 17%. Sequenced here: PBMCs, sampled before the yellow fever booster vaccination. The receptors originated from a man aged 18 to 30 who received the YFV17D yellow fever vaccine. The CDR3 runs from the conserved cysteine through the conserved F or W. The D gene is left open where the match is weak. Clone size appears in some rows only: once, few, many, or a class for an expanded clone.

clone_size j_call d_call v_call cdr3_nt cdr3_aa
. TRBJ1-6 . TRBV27 TGTGCCAGCAGTTTCTCAGGGGCGGGGAATTCACCCCTCCACTTT CASSFSGAGNSPLHF
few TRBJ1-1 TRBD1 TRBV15 TGTGCCACCAGCGCCCGGGACAGACAAAACACTGAAGCTTTCTTT CATSARDRQNTEAFF
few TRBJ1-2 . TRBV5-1 TGCGCCAGCAGCTTACGCAGCCAGAACTATGGCTACACCTTC CASSLRSQNYGYTF
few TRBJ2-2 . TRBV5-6 TGTGCCAGCAGCTTCGATCCAGGGTTCGGCGGGGAGCTGTTTTTT CASSFDPGFGGELFF
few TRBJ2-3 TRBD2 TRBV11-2 TGTGCCAGCAGTTCAAAGCGGGGGTACACAGATACGCAGTATTTT CASSSKRGYTDTQYF
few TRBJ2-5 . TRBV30 TGTGCCTGGAGTGTCCTGGAGACCCAGTACTTC CAWSVLETQYF
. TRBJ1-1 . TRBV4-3 TGCGCCAGCAGCCAGACCCAGGTGACGAACACTGAAGCTTTCTTT CASSQTQVTNTEAFF
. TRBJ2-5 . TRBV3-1 TGTGCCAGCAGCCAAGATCCGGACTCTTGGGAGACCCAGTACTTC CASSQDPDSWETQYF
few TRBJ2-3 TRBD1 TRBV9 TGTGCCAGCAGCGAATGGACAGGGAGGAGGATCACAGATACGCAGTATTTT CASSEWTGRRITDTQYF
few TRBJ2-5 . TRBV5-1 TGCGCCAGCAGCTTGGAACAGATCCAAGAGACCCAGTACTTC CASSLEQIQETQYF
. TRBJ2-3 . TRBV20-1 TGCAGTGCTAGAGATCCCAGGGGAGACACAGATACGCAGTATTTT CSARDPRGDTDTQYF
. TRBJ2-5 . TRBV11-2 TGTGCCAGCAGCCTTCCCGAGGGGACCCAGTACTTC CASSLPEGTQYF
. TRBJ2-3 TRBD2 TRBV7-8 TGTGCCAGCAGCTTAGTCGAGACTAGCGGGGTTGATACGCAGTATTTT CASSLVETSGVDTQYF
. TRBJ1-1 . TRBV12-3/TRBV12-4 TGTGCCAGCAGCCTAACCAGGGACCTGAACACTGAAGCTTTCTTT CASSLTRDLNTEAFF
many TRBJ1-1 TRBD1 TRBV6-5 TGTGCCAGCAGAGTGACAGGGGGCTCGGGTTGGGTCACTGAAGCTTTCTTT CASRVTGGSGWVTEAFF
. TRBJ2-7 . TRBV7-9 TGTGCCAGCAGCTTAGAGGACGAGCAGTACTTC CASSLEDEQYF
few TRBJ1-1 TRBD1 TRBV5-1 TGCGCCAGCAGCCTGGGACAGCCCTTTGAAGCTTTCTTT CASSLGQPFEAFF
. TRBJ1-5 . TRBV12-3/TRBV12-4 TGTGCCAGCAGTTTAGCCATAGGGAGGGATCAGCCCCAGCATTTT CASSLAIGRDQPQHF
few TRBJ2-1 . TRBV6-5 TGTGCCAGCAGCCCCTCAATAGGGCCTGAGCAGTTCTTC CASSPSIGPEQFF
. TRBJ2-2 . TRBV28 TGTGCCAGCCGGACCCGGGGGACCACCGGGGAGCTGTTTTTT CASRTRGTTGELFF
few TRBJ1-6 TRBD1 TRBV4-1 TGCGCCAGCAGCCCCTGGACAGGGAATTCACCCCTCCACTTT CASSPWTGNSPLHF
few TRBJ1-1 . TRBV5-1 TGCGCCAGCAGCTTGGCCGGACTAGACACTGAAGCTTTCTTT CASSLAGLDTEAFF
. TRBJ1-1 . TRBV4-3 TGCGCCAGCAGCCACCTCGTTCAAAACACTGAAGCTTTCTTT CASSHLVQNTEAFF
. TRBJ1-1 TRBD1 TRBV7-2 TGTGCCAGCAGCTTAGGGTACAGGGGGGACACTGAAGCTTTCTTT CASSLGYRGDTEAFF
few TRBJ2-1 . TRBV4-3 TGCGCCAGCAGCCAAGACGGGGTCGGGAATGAGCAGTTCTTC CASSQDGVGNEQFF
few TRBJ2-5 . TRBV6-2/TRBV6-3 TGTGCCAGCAGTTACCAAGTAGAGACCCAGTACTTC CASSYQVETQYF
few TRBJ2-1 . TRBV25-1 TGTGCCAGCAGTGACCCCGGAGGGGGGGCGTTTGAGCAGTTCTTC CASSDPGGGAFEQFF
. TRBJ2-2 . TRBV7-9 TGTGCCAGCAGCCCCAGGGGACTATCGAACACCGGGGAGCTGTTTTTT CASSPRGLSNTGELFF
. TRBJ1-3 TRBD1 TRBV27 TGTGCCAGCAGTACCAAGACAGGGTCTGGAAACACCATATATTTT CASSTKTGSGNTIYF
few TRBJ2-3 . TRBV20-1 TGCAGTGAAGCGGGTACAGATACGCAGTATTTT CSEAGTDTQYF
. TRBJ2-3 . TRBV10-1 TGCGCCAGCAGTGAGTTACGAGGGAGGATGCACACAGATACGCAGTATTTT CASSELRGRMHTDTQYF
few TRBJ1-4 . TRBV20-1 TGCAGTGCTAGAAAGGGGGGTGAAAAACTGTTTTTT CSARKGGEKLFF
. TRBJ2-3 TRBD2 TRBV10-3 TGTGCCATCTCGAGAGCGGGGGACCCTCTGGATACGCAGTATTTT CAISRAGDPLDTQYF
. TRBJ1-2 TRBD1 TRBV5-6 TGTGCCAGCAGCTTGTATCCAGGACAGGGAAACTATGGCTACACCTTC CASSLYPGQGNYGYTF
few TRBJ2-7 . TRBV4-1 TGCGCCAGCAGCCAAGATGCAGTAGGGCGCCGCCGTGATTTC CASSQDAVGRRRDF
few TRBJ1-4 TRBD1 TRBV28 TGTGCCAGCAGTTTCGGACAGGGCCGGTATCCTGAAAAACTGTTTTTT CASSFGQGRYPEKLFF
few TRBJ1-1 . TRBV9 TGTGCCAGCAGCGTAGACGACCAAGGGCCTGAAGCTTTCTTT CASSVDDQGPEAFF
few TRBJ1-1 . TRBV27 TGTGCCAGCAGCTGGAGCATGAACACTGAAGCTTTCTTT CASSWSMNTEAFF
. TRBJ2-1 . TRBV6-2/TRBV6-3 TGTGCCAGCAGTTACGAGGGGAGTTCCTACAATGAGCAGTTCTTC CASSYEGSSYNEQFF
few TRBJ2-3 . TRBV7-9 TGTGCCAGCAGCTTCCGGGACCGGGGCTATACGCAGTATTTT CASSFRDRGYTQYF
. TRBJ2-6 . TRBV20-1 TGCAGTGCTAGAGTCCAGTCTGGGGCCAACGTCCTGACTTTC CSARVQSGANVLTF
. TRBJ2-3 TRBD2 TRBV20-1 TGCAGTGCTCGGGCGGGTAGCGGGGGAACAGATACGCAGTATTTT CSARAGSGGTDTQYF
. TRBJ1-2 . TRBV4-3 TGCGCCAGCAGCCAAGAACCCAGGAGCCTCTATGGCTACACCTTC CASSQEPRSLYGYTF
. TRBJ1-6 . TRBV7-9 TGTGCCAGCAGCTTACCGGGGATTTATCCACCCCTCCACTTT CASSLPGIYPPLHF
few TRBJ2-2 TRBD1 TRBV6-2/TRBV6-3 TGTGCCAGCAGCCCCACCGGGACAGGGTATGGTAACACCGGGGAGCTGTTTTTT CASSPTGTGYGNTGELFF
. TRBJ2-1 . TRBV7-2 TGTGCCAGCAGCTTGGCCAACAGGGAGCAGTTCTTC CASSLANREQFF
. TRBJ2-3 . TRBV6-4 TGTGCCAGCGCGACAGGATTTAGCACAGATACGCAGTATTTT CASATGFSTDTQYF
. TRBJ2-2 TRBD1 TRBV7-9 TGTGCCAGCAGCTCACCAGGGGGCGGCACCGGGGAGCTGTTTTTT CASSSPGGGTGELFF
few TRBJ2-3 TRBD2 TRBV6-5 TGTGCCAGCAGTTACTCACAGCGGGGGGGCACAGATACGCAGTATTTT CASSYSQRGGTDTQYF
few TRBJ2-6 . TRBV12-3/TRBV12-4 TGTGCCAGCAGCCCCCGATGGGGGGCGGAGGCCAACGTCCTGACTTTC CASSPRWGAEANVLTF
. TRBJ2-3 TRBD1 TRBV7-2 TGTGCCAGCAGCTCCCCGGACAGGGGGGGGAGCACGCAGTATTTT CASSSPDRGGSTQYF
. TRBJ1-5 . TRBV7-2 TGTGCCAGCACCACCTCAGGGGCAGGACAGCCCCAGCATTTT CASTTSGAGQPQHF
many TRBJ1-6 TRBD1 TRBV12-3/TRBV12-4 TGTGCCAGCAGCCCCGGGACAGTCTATAATTCACCCCTCCACTTT CASSPGTVYNSPLHF
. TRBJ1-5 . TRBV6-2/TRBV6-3 TGTGCCAGCAGTTACTTCGTTCAGCCCCAGCATTTT CASSYFVQPQHF
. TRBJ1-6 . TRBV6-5 TGTGCCAGCCGATCGCGCGGGGCCAGCTCCTATAATTCACCCCTCCACTTT CASRSRGASSYNSPLHF